Listed below are T cell receptor beta chains from one sample, sequenced in a study of blood T cell repertoires in COVID-19. Produced via immunoSEQ multiplex PCR; TCRdb's table is partial and in-frame only. The data contain 150,000 to 200,000 clones, around nine tenths of them singletons. Sequencing input: peripheral blood. All receptors come from a man aged 18 to 29 with active or convalescent COVID-19. The CDR3 runs from the conserved cysteine through the conserved F or W. The D gene is left open where the match is weak. Clone size is shown for a subset of rows, as once, few, many or a class of expanded clone.

TRBJ2-1	-	TRBV2	TRBD2	CASITTSGREGQFF	TGTGCCAGCATTACTACTAGCGGGAGGGAGGGGCAGTTCTTC
TRBJ1-1	-	TRBV12-3/TRBV12-4	TRBD1	CASSLNPRDSPFF	TGTGCCAGCAGCCTAAACCCGAGGGACAGCCCTTTCTTT
TRBJ1-5	once	TRBV2	-	CASSPGHSNQPQHF	TGTGCCAGCAGCCCGGGACATAGCAATCAGCCCCAGCATTTT
TRBJ1-1	-	TRBV5-5	TRBD1	CASRRDRVGNTEAFF	TGTGCCAGCAGGCGGGACAGGGTAGGAAACACTGAAGCTTTCTTT
TRBJ1-3	-	TRBV6-6	TRBD1	CASSSGTGGTGNTIYF	TGTGCCAGCAGTTCCGGGACAGGGGGTACTGGAAACACCATATATTTT
TRBJ2-1	few	TRBV27	-	CASSLGRPSYNEQFF	TGTGCCAGCAGTTTGGGCAGGCCTTCCTACAATGAGCAGTTCTTC
TRBJ1-5	-	TRBV4-2	-	CASSQEGGTYSNQPQHF	TGTGCCAGCAGCCAAGAAGGAGGAACTTATAGCAATCAGCCCCAGCATTTT
TRBJ1-1	-	TRBV7-6	-	CASSLLADVGTEAFF	TGTGCCAGCAGCTTGCTTGCGGATGTAGGAACTGAAGCTTTCTTT
TRBJ2-1	-	TRBV4-1	TRBD2	CASSQVSGGAYNEQFF	TGCGCCAGCAGCCAGGTCAGCGGGGGGGCCTACAATGAGCAGTTCTTC
TRBJ1-4	-	TRBV3-1/TRBV3-2	-	CASSLQSHYMSEKLFF	TGTGCCAGCAGCCTCCAGTCCCACTATATGAGTGAAAAACTGTTTTTT
TRBJ2-2	-	TRBV5-6	TRBD1	CASRRTGELFF	TGTGCCAGCAGGCGGACAGGGGAACTGTTTTTT
TRBJ2-5	-	TRBV6-5	-	CASSYVVGETQYF	TGTGCCAGCAGTTACGTGGTCGGAGAGACCCAGTACTTC
TRBJ1-2	-	TRBV19	TRBD1	CASSIWTGSGYTF	TGTGCCAGTAGTATTTGGACAGGGTCTGGCTACACCTTC
TRBJ2-1	-	TRBV11-3	TRBD1	CASSFDRGNYNEQFF	TGTGCCAGCAGCTTCGACAGGGGAAACTACAATGAGCAGTTCTTC
TRBJ2-3	-	TRBV6-5	TRBD1	CASSYRGPVDTQYF	TGTGCCAGCAGTTACAGGGGGCCGGTAGATACGCAGTATTTT
TRBJ1-6	-	TRBV19	TRBD1	CASSIGGQGNLPLHF	TGTGCCAGTAGTATAGGGGGACAGGGCAATTTACCCCTCCACTTT
TRBJ2-1	-	TRBV11-3	-	CASSSRHSANEQFF	TGTGCCAGCAGCTCACGACATAGTGCCAATGAGCAGTTCTTC
TRBJ1-2	-	TRBV7-2	-	CASRHGAGGAGYTF	TGTGCCAGCAGACACGGGGCGGGGGGCGCTGGCTACACCTTC
TRBJ1-2	-	TRBV28	TRBD1	CASRTGGQGYGYTF	TGTGCCAGCAGAACAGGGGGTCAGGGCTATGGCTACACCTTC
TRBJ2-7	-	TRBV7-9	TRBD1	CASSFEGAPYEQYF	TGTGCCAGCAGCTTTGAGGGGGCTCCCTACGAGCAGTACTTC
TRBJ1-1	once	TRBV2	-	CASSVSQNTEAFF	TGTGCCAGCAGTGTAAGCCAGAACACTGAAGCTTTCTTT
TRBJ2-1	few	TRBV28	-	CASSEHSYNEQFF	TGTGCCAGCTCAGAACACTCCTACAATGAGCAGTTCTTC
TRBJ1-6	-	TRBV11-3	-	CASSSDRGNWDADNSPLHF	TGTGCCAGCAGCTCTGATCGGGGGAACTGGGACGCAGATAATTCACCCCTCCACTTT
TRBJ2-3	-	TRBV9	TRBD2	CASSVGLAGDSADTQYF	TGTGCCAGCAGCGTGGGACTAGCGGGAGATTCGGCAGATACGCAGTATTTT
TRBJ1-2	-	TRBV7-9	TRBD1	CASSPHAGQGEYGYTF	TGTGCCAGCAGTCCACACGCGGGACAGGGGGAGTATGGCTACACCTTC
TRBJ2-7	-	TRBV7-9	-	CASSPRTLKTPTDIEQYF	TGTGCCAGCAGCCCTCGCACACTTAAGACTCCCACGGACATCGAGCAGTACTTC
TRBJ1-1	once	TRBV2	-	CASSGGRVRGLNTEAFF	TGTGCCAGCAGTGGAGGTAGAGTCAGGGGTTTGAACACTGAAGCTTTCTTT
TRBJ2-5	-	TRBV7-3	TRBD2	CASSLRASGGWETQYF	TGTGCCAGCAGCTTAAGGGCTAGCGGGGGTTGGGAGACCCAGTACTTC
TRBJ2-4	-	TRBV3-1/TRBV3-2	-	CASSQGLRDAKLAKNIQYF	TGTGCCAGCAGCCAAGGATTGCGGGACGCAAAACTAGCCAAAAACATTCAGTACTTC
TRBJ1-1	-	TRBV5-5	TRBD1	CASSGRTGNTEAFF	TGTGCCAGCAGCGGGCGGACAGGGAACACTGAAGCTTTCTTT
TRBJ1-5	-	TRBV6-1	-	CASSEFGQPQHF	TGTGCCAGCAGTGAGTTCGGTCAGCCCCAGCATTTT
TRBJ1-2	-	TRBV6-6	TRBD1	CASSYLTGSNGYTF	TGTGCCAGCAGTTACTTGACAGGGAGTAATGGCTACACCTTC
TRBJ1-2	-	TRBV12-3/TRBV12-4	TRBD1	CASSADRIYGYTF	TGTGCCAGCAGTGCGGACAGGATCTATGGCTACACCTTC
TRBJ1-2	once	TRBV2	TRBD1	CASRGTGPIAGYTF	TGTGCCAGCAGGGGGACAGGGCCTATCGCTGGCTACACCTTC
TRBJ1-2	-	TRBV27	-	CASSLSAGGFNYGYTF	TGTGCCAGCAGTTTATCGGCGGGGGGCTTCAACTATGGCTACACCTTC
TRBJ2-7	once	TRBV19	TRBD2	CASSAGALGEQYF	TGTGCCAGTAGTGCGGGAGCATTAGGAGAGCAGTACTTC
TRBJ1-2	few	TRBV28	-	CASSLVTTNHGYTF	TGTGCCAGCAGTTTAGTCACGACTAACCATGGCTACACCTTC
TRBJ1-4	-	TRBV7-6	-	CASSPGSEKLFF	TGTGCCAGCAGCCCCGGGTCCGAAAAACTGTTTTTT
TRBJ1-2	-	TRBV9	TRBD1	CASSVGGQGATDYGYTF	TGTGCCAGCAGCGTAGGGGGACAGGGGGCAACGGACTATGGCTACACCTTC
TRBJ1-3	few	TRBV24-1	TRBD1	CATSATGWNTIYF	TGTGCCACCAGTGCGACAGGGTGGAACACCATATATTTT
TRBJ2-2	-	TRBV6-6	-	CASSYTNTGELFF	TGTGCCAGCAGTTACACAAACACCGGGGAGCTGTTTTTT
TRBJ1-3	-	TRBV15	-	CATSRTGSGNTIYF	TGTGCCACCAGCCGAACAGGCTCTGGAAACACCATATATTTT
TRBJ1-1	-	TRBV7-8	TRBD1	CASSAGTGAAEAFF	TGTGCCAGCAGCGCCGGAACAGGGGCGGCGGAAGCTTTCTTT
TRBJ2-1	few	TRBV10-3	TRBD1	CAHGTGLIENYNEQFF	TGTGCCCATGGGACAGGGCTTATCGAGAACTACAATGAGCAGTTCTTC
TRBJ2-2	-	TRBV21-1	-	CASSKSPGGRTGELFF	TGTGCCAGCAGCAAATCCCCCGGGGGGAGGACCGGGGAGCTGTTTTTT
TRBJ1-1	-	TRBV5-6	TRBD1	CASSLGNRGSNTEAFF	TGTGCCAGCAGCTTGGGAAACAGGGGGAGCAACACTGAAGCTTTCTTT
TRBJ2-7	-	TRBV7-3	-	CASSLMGDSYEQYF	TGTGCCAGCAGCTTAATGGGCGACTCCTACGAGCAGTACTTC
TRBJ2-7	-	TRBV13	-	CASSGENTYEQYF	TGTGCCAGCAGCGGAGAAAACACCTACGAGCAGTACTTC
TRBJ2-7	-	TRBV28	TRBD2	CASSSEGGRSSYEQYF	TGTGCCAGCTCATCAGAGGGCGGGAGGTCCTCCTACGAGCAGTACTTC
TRBJ1-1	-	TRBV14	TRBD1	CASSPTQGYLEAFF	TGTGCCAGCAGCCCGACACAGGGGTACCTTGAAGCTTTCTTT
TRBJ1-1	-	TRBV7-9	-	CASSLESRGAEAFF	TGTGCCAGCAGCTTAGAATCTCGGGGGGCTGAAGCTTTCTTT
TRBJ2-7	-	TRBV11-3	-	CASSPEGRVYEQYF	TGTGCCAGCAGCCCCGAGGGTCGGGTATACGAGCAGTACTTC
TRBJ1-6	-	TRBV6-5	TRBD1	CASSYEGGQRGSPLHF	TGTGCCAGCAGCTACGAAGGGGGACAGAGGGGTTCACCCCTCCACTTT
TRBJ2-7	-	TRBV7-9	-	CASSLVGTVVEQYF	TGTGCCAGCAGCTTAGTCGGTACGGTGGTCGAGCAGTACTTC
TRBJ1-2	-	TRBV12-3/TRBV12-4	-	CASSFPGDYTF	TGTGCCAGCAGTTTTCCGGGGGACTACACCTTC
TRBJ1-3	-	TRBV12-3/TRBV12-4	-	CASSFSSGNTIYF	TGTGCCAGCAGTTTTAGTTCTGGAAACACCATATATTTT
TRBJ1-1	once	TRBV7-2	-	CASNREGAEAFF	TGTGCCAGCAACAGAGAGGGCGCTGAAGCTTTCTTT
TRBJ2-3	once	TRBV10-3	-	CAIAGVRTSTDTQYF	TGTGCCATAGCCGGGGTCCGAACTAGCACAGATACGCAGTATTTT
TRBJ1-4	-	TRBV24-1	-	CATSDRNETNEKLFF	TGTGCCACCAGCGACAGGAATGAAACCAATGAAAAACTGTTTTTT